The rows below give T cell receptor beta chains drawn from one sample of a study of cytomegalovirus exposure and HLA in healthy donors. TCRdb's copy holds only in-frame clones and misses some; the assay was immunoSEQ multiplex PCR. The profile shows under 300,000 clones, 86% of them singletons. Sequenced input: PBMCs. The source of these receptors is a woman younger than 30 in good health and CMV-seronegative. Both conserved end residues are part of each CDR3. The D gene is left open where the match is weak. Clone size, where shown, is once, few, many, or a class for clones that have expanded.

V	J	size	D	CDR3	DNA
TRBV5-1	TRBJ1-4	-	-	CASSLAGGDEKLFF	TGCGCCAGCAGCTTGGCCGGGGGAGATGAAAAACTGTTTTTT
TRBV7-6	TRBJ2-2	-	-	CASSLGHGELFF	TGTGCCAGCAGCTTAGGGCACGGGGAGCTGTTTTTT
TRBV25-1	TRBJ1-2	-	TRBD1	CASSEEGQGDGYTF	TGTGCCAGCAGTGAAGAGGGACAGGGGGATGGCTACACCTTC
TRBV19	TRBJ2-1	-	-	CASQGNEQFF	TGTGCCAGTCAGGGGAATGAGCAGTTCTTC
TRBV10-3	TRBJ2-3	-	TRBD2	CAIRPGLAGGDTQYF	TGTGCCATCAGGCCGGGACTAGCGGGAGGAGATACGCAGTATTTT
TRBV12-5	TRBJ1-2	once	-	CASGSQALSRGYTF	TGTGCTAGTGGTTCCCAGGCGTTATCCAGAGGCTACACCTTC
TRBV18	TRBJ2-5	-	TRBD1	CASSRQGAETQYF	TGTGCCAGCTCACGACAGGGGGCTGAGACCCAGTACTTC
TRBV2	TRBJ2-1	once	-	CASGASGLTYNEQFF	TGTGCCAGCGGGGCTTCGGGACTGACATACAATGAGCAGTTCTTC
TRBV27	TRBJ2-3	-	-	CASSPDSGTTDTQYF	TGTGCCAGCAGCCCGGACTCTGGAACCACAGATACGCAGTATTTT
TRBV5-4	TRBJ2-3	-	TRBD1	CASSLGGGGTDTQYF	TGTGCCAGCAGCTTGGGAGGGGGCGGCACAGATACGCAGTATTTT
TRBV29-1	TRBJ2-1	-	TRBD2	CSVYGTSGSSINPYNEQFF	TGCAGCGTTTACGGGACTAGCGGGAGTAGCATCAATCCCTACAATGAGCAGTTCTTC
TRBV6-5	TRBJ1-2	-	-	CASSKQGRANYGYTF	TGTGCCAGCAGTAAACAGGGTAGGGCTAACTATGGCTACACCTTC
TRBV15	TRBJ2-7	-	-	CATSKTLGVVGYEQYF	TGTGCCACCAGCAAGACTCTTGGAGTGGTGGGCTACGAGCAGTACTTC
TRBV19	TRBJ1-1	-	-	CASSIDLGTITEAFF	TGTGCCAGTAGTATAGATCTCGGGACAATCACTGAAGCTTTCTTT
TRBV19	TRBJ2-1	few	TRBD2	CASSGTSGGPYNEQFF	TGTGCCAGTAGTGGTACTAGCGGGGGGCCTTACAATGAGCAGTTCTTC
TRBV4-3	TRBJ2-7	-	-	CASSLYQGAEQYF	TGCGCCAGCAGCCTTTATCAGGGTGCCGAGCAGTACTTC
TRBV19	TRBJ2-7	-	-	CASRLRGLGDEQYF	TGTGCCAGTCGTTTAAGGGGCCTAGGCGACGAGCAGTACTTC
TRBV30	TRBJ2-3	once	TRBD2	CAWSVARTSGGADTQYF	TGTGCCTGGAGTGTAGCCAGGACTAGCGGGGGGGCAGATACGCAGTATTTT
TRBV6-1	TRBJ1-2	-	-	CASSDSDYGYTF	TGTGCCAGCAGTGACAGTGATTATGGCTACACCTTC
TRBV11-3	TRBJ1-2	-	TRBD1	CASSPGQIYGYTF	TGTGCCAGCAGCCCGGGACAGATCTATGGCTACACCTTC
TRBV5-1	TRBJ1-3	-	TRBD1	CASSLVSVGTGSGNTIYF	TGCGCCAGCAGCTTGGTTTCTGTCGGGACAGGCTCTGGAAACACCATATATTTT
TRBV5-8	TRBJ1-2	-	-	CASSRDFYGYTF	TGTGCCAGCAGCCGGGACTTCTATGGCTACACCTTC
TRBV27	TRBJ2-1	once	TRBD2	CASNSAGVYNEQFF	TGTGCCAGCAATTCTGCGGGGGTATACAATGAGCAGTTCTTC
TRBV19	TRBJ1-6	-	-	CASSIYGVSSYNSPLHF	TGTGCCAGTAGTATATACGGAGTCAGCTCCTATAATTCACCCCTCCACTTT
TRBV4-1	TRBJ1-5	-	TRBD1	CASRRQGWGQPQHF	TGCGCCAGCAGAAGACAGGGATGGGGTCAGCCCCAGCATTTT
TRBV6-1	TRBJ1-2	few	-	CASSSSGWGYTF	TGTGCCAGCAGTTCGAGTGGTTGGGGCTACACCTTC
TRBV10-3	TRBJ2-2	-	-	CAISESRDTGELFF	TGTGCCATCAGTGAGTCCAGGGACACCGGGGAGCTGTTTTTT
TRBV7-3	TRBJ2-7	few	-	CASSPTPRGVHEQYF	TGTGCCAGCAGTCCAACCCCCAGGGGAGTTCACGAGCAGTACTTC
TRBV5-1	TRBJ2-5	-	-	CASSTRTAQETQYF	TGCGCCAGCAGCACAAGGACTGCACAAGAGACCCAGTACTTC
TRBV5-4	TRBJ2-7	-	-	CASSLEPLTYEQYF	TGTGCCAGCAGCTTGGAACCACTGACCTACGAGCAGTACTTC
TRBV6-5	TRBJ2-5	-	-	CASSRDYQETQYF	TGTGCCAGCAGTCGGGACTACCAAGAGACCCAGTACTTC
TRBV10-1	TRBJ1-2	few	TRBD1	CASSDGQGLGYTF	TGCGCCAGCAGTGATGGACAGGGGCTTGGCTACACCTTC
TRBV6-1	TRBJ1-1	-	-	CASSRYRTGNTEAFF	TGTGCCAGCAGTCGCTACCGTACAGGGAACACTGAAGCTTTCTTT
TRBV6-5	TRBJ1-2	few	-	CASSYSQMGYGYTF	TGTGCCAGCAGTTACTCACAGATGGGTTATGGCTACACCTTC
TRBV7-3	TRBJ2-3	-	-	CASSGAPDTQYF	TGTGCCAGCAGCGGAGCTCCAGATACGCAGTATTTT
TRBV30	TRBJ2-2	-	-	CAWRLQGPDTGELFF	TGTGCCTGGAGACTACAGGGACCGGACACCGGGGAGCTGTTTTTT
TRBV4-1	TRBJ2-7	-	-	CASSQVERTALLDSYEQYF	TGCGCCAGCAGCCAAGTCGAGAGGACAGCCTTGCTTGACTCCTACGAGCAGTACTTC
TRBV6-5	TRBJ2-7	-	TRBD2	CASSLSGGAPYEQYF	TGTGCCAGCAGTTTGAGCGGGGGGGCCCCCTACGAGCAGTACTTC
TRBV6-6	TRBJ2-4	-	TRBD1	CASSYTGQGTDIQYF	TGTGCCAGCAGTTACACCGGACAGGGTACGGACATTCAGTACTTC
TRBV4-1	TRBJ1-4	-	TRBD1	CASSQTTGLREKLFF	TGCGCCAGCAGCCAGACGACAGGGTTAAGGGAAAAACTGTTTTTT
TRBV10-1	TRBJ2-7	-	TRBD1	CASSERSGGPYEQYF	TGCGCCAGCAGTGAAAGGTCAGGGGGTCCATACGAGCAGTACTTC
TRBV19	TRBJ1-1	-	-	CASSIVRVKVTEAFF	TGTGCCAGTAGTATAGTCAGGGTCAAGGTGACTGAAGCTTTCTTT
TRBV11-2	TRBJ1-1	-	-	CASSPSVVQRNTEAFF	TGTGCCAGCAGCCCAAGTGTTGTACAGAGGAACACTGAAGCTTTCTTT
TRBV28	TRBJ2-7	-	TRBD2	CASSLQTGTSGYEQYF	TGTGCCAGCAGTCTACAGACCGGGACTAGCGGGTACGAGCAGTACTTC
TRBV11-3	TRBJ2-7	-	-	CASSSFNRHEQYF	TGTGCCAGCAGCTCCTTCAACAGGCACGAGCAGTACTTC
TRBV19	TRBJ1-2	-	-	CASSMKGRGPNYGYTF	TGTGCCAGTAGTATGAAGGGGCGCGGACCTAACTATGGCTACACCTTC
TRBV6-5	TRBJ2-7	-	-	CASSYKAGGFYEQYF	TGTGCCAGCAGTTATAAGGCAGGGGGGTTCTACGAGCAGTACTTC
TRBV4-1	TRBJ2-7	-	TRBD1	CASSHGQGAHYEQYF	TGCGCCAGCAGCCATGGACAGGGGGCCCACTACGAGCAGTACTTC
TRBV30	TRBJ1-2	-	-	CAWSSTGYYGYTF	TGTGCCTGGAGTTCTACAGGGTACTATGGCTACACCTTC
TRBV11-2	TRBJ1-3	-	-	CASSLDVAGVTGNTIYF	TGTGCCAGCAGCTTAGATGTAGCCGGGGTTACTGGAAACACCATATATTTT
TRBV29-1	TRBJ2-7	-	-	CSVGARTYEQYF	TGCAGCGTTGGTGCGAGAACCTACGAGCAGTACTTC
TRBV7-7	TRBJ2-5	-	-	CASSSQRGLGETQYF	TGTGCTAGCAGCTCCCAAAGGGGGTTAGGTGAGACCCAGTACTTC
TRBV18	TRBJ2-1	-	-	CATQWGDNIDEQFF	TGTGCCACCCAGTGGGGGGATAATATCGATGAGCAGTTCTTC
TRBV29-1	TRBJ1-4	-	-	CSVEREDNEKLFF	TGCAGCGTTGAAAGGGAGGACAATGAAAAACTGTTTTTT
TRBV5-4	TRBJ2-2	-	TRBD1	CASSPTGVITGELFF	TGTGCCAGCAGCCCTACAGGGGTAATCACCGGGGAGCTGTTTTTT
TRBV30	TRBJ1-5	-	TRBD1	CAYRQGRGNQPQHF	TGTGCCTACCGACAGGGTCGGGGCAATCAGCCCCAGCATTTT
TRBV19	TRBJ1-1	once	TRBD1	CASTQGQGMNTEAFF	TGTGCCAGTACCCAAGGACAGGGCATGAACACTGAAGCTTTCTTT
TRBV6-5	TRBJ1-1	-	TRBD1	CASSRTGYDTEAFF	TGTGCCAGCAGTCGGACAGGGTACGACACTGAAGCTTTCTTT